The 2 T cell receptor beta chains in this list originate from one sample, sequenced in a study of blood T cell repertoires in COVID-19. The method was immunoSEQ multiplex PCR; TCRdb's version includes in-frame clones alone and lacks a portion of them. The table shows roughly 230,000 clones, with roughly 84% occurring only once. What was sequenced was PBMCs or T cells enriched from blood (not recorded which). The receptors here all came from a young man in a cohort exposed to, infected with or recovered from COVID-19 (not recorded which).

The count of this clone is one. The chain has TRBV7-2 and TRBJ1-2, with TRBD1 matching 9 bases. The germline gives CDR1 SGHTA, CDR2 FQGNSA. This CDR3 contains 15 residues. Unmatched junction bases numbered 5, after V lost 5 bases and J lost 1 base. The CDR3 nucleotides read TGTGCCAGCAGCCATAGGACAGGGGTTAACTATGGCTACACCTTC. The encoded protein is CASSHRTGVNYGYTF.

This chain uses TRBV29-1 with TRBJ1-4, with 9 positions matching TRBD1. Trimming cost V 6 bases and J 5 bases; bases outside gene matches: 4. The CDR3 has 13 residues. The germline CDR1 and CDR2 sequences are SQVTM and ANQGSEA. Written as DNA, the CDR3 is TGCAGCGTAGCCGGGACAGGGAATGAAAAACTGTTTTTT. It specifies CSVAGTGNEKLFF. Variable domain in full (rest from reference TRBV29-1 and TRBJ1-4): SAVISQKPSRDICQRGTSLTIQCQVDSQVTMMFWYRQQPGQSLTLIATANQGSEATYESGFVIDKFPISRPNLTFSTLTVSNMSPEDSSIYLCSVAGTGNEKLFFGSGTQLSVL.